The source of this TCR beta chain is a study of T cell responses to AZD1222 COVID-19 vaccine. Whole-study findings and limits: Targeting of unmutated variant regions was reportedly seen in nearly half of spike-specific TCRs. Spike-specific TCR breadth rose after two AZD1222 doses, and depth rose as well. Baseline testing showed seropositivity in only five to seven AZD1222 recipients.

Profiled with immunoSEQ multiplex PCR; TCRdb holds only in-frame clones, not every one. The sample contains about 130,000 clones, around 90% of which appear only once. About this clone itself: Its antigen is still unknown.

Sequencing used peripheral blood, obtained 28 days after the second AZD1222 dose. The sequence was obtained from an adult who received the AZD1222 COVID-19 vaccine.

The CDR3 here is CASSLFSNQPQHF. For the CDR3, the DNA is TGTGCCAGCAGTTTATTCAGTAATCAGCCCCAGCATTTT. The chain links TRBV28 to TRBJ1-5; D is unclear. This CDR3 contains 13 residues. Trimming removed 1 base at V and 4 bases at J, with 5 bases between. Per germline, CDR1 MDHEN and CDR2 SYDVKM.